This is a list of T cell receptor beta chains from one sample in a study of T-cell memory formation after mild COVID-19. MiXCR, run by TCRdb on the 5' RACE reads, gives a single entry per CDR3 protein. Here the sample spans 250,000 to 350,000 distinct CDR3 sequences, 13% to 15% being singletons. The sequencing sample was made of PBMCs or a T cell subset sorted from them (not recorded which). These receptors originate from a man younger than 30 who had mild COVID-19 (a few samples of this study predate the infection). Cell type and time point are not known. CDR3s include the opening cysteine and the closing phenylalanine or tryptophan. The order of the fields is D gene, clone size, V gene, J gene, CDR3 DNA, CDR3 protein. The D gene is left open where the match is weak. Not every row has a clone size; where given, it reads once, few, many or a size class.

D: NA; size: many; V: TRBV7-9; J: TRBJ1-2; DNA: TGTGCCAGCAGTTTATCAGGGGATGGCTACACCTTC; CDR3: CASSLSGDGYTF
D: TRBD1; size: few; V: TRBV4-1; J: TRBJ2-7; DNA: TGCGCCAGCAGCCAAGATGGGCAGGGGGCATCCTACGAGCAGTACTTC; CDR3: CASSQDGQGASYEQYF
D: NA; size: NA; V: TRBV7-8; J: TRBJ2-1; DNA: TGTGCCAGCAGCTCCCAGATTGGGGGCTCCTACAATGAGCAGTTCTTC; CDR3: CASSSQIGGSYNEQFF
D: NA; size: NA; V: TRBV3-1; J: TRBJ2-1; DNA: TGTGCCAGCAGCCCATCTCCAGCTGGCCATGAGCAGTTCTTC; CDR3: CASSPSPAGHEQFF
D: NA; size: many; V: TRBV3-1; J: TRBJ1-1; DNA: TGTGCCAGCAGCAGCCCGACAGTGAACACTGAAGCTTTCTTT; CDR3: CASSSPTVNTEAFF
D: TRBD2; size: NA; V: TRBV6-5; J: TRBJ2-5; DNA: TGTGCCAGCAGTGAAGCGGGGGGGAGAGAAGAGACCCAGTACTTC; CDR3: CASSEAGGREETQYF
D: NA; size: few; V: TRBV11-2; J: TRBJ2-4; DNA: TGTGCCAGCAGCACAGGGAGTAAAAACATTCAGTACTTC; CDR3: CASSTGSKNIQYF
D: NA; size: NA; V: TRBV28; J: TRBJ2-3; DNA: TGTGCCAGCAGTTCTAGAGAACTTAACACAGGCTTTCAGTATTTT; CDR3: CASSSRELNTGFQYF
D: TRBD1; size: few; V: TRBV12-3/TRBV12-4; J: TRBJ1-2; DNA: TGTGCCTCGGTTGGCCAGGGGGACTTAAATGGCTACACCTTC; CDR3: CASVGQGDLNGYTF
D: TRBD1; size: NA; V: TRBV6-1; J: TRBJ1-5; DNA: TGTGCCAGCAGAGGGACGGGGCAGGGGGATCAGCCCCAGCATTTT; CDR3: CASRGTGQGDQPQHF
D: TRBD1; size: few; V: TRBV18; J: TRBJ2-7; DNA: TGTGCCAGCTCAGGCTTCGACAGGGCTTACGAGCAGTACTTC; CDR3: CASSGFDRAYEQYF
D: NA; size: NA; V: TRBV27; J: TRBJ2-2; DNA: TGTGCCAGCAGTTTCTTCTCCGGGGAGCTGTTTTTT; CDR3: CASSFFSGELFF
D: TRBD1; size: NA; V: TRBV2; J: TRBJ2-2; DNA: TGTGCCAGACCGGGACAGGGTAACACCGGGGAGCTGTTTTTT; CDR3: CARPGQGNTGELFF
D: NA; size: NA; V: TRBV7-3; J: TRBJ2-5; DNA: TGTGCCAGCAGCGGGGCGGAGGAGACCCAGTACTTC; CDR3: CASSGAEETQYF
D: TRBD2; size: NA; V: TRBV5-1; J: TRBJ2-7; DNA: TGCGCCAGCAGCTTGAGTCTAGCGGGGGGAGCCTACGAGCAGTACTTC; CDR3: CASSLSLAGGAYEQYF
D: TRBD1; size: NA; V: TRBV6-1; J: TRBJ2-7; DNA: TGTGCCAGCACCCCGGGACAGCAGTCCTACGAGCAGTACTTC; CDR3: CASTPGQQSYEQYF
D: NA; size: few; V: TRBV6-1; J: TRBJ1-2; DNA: TGTGCCAGCAGTGAAGCTTGGTATGGCTACACCTTC; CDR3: CASSEAWYGYTF
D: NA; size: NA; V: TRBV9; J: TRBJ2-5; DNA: TGTGCCAGCAGCGTAGGCGGGGGCCCACAAGAGACCCAGTACTTC; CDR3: CASSVGGGPQETQYF
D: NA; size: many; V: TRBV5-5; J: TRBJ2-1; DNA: TGTGCCAGCACCCCGCAAGGGGCCACCTCCTACAATGAGCAGTTCTTC; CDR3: CASTPQGATSYNEQFF
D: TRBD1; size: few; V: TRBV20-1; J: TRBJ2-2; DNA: TGCAGTGCTAGTAATACAGGGGTGAACACCGGGGAGCTGTTTTTT; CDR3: CSASNTGVNTGELFF
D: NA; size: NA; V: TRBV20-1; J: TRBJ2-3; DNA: TGCAGTACCCCAGGGCCCGTTATGGATACGCAGTATTTT; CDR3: CSTPGPVMDTQYF
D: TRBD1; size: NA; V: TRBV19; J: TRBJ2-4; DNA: TGTGCCAGTAGTCCGACAGGGTCGAGAAACATTCAGTACTTC; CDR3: CASSPTGSRNIQYF
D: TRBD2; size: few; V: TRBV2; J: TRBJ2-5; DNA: TGTGCCAGCAGTGAAGGCGGGGGAGGCCCAGAGACCCAGTACTTC; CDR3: CASSEGGGGPETQYF
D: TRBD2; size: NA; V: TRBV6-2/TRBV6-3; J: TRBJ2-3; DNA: TGTGCCAGAAGTTTTCGGATCTTAGCGGGGGAGAACACAGATACGCAGTATTTT; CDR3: CARSFRILAGENTDTQYF
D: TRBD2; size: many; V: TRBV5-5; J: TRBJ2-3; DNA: TGTGCCAGCAGCTCCGGGGGGGCGACAGATACGCAGTATTTT; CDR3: CASSSGGATDTQYF
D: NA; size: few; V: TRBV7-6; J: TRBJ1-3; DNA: TGTGCCAGCAGCTTGGAAAACACCATATATTTT; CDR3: CASSLENTIYF
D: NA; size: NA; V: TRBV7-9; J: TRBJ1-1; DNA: TGTGCCAGCAGCTTAGGTGTTAAGGGGATGAACACTGAAGCTTTCTTT; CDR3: CASSLGVKGMNTEAFF
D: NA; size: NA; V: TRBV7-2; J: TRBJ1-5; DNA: TGTGCCAGCAGCTTGCACGGTAGCAATCAGCCCCAGCATTTT; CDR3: CASSLHGSNQPQHF
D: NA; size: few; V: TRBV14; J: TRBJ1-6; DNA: TGTGCCAGCAGCCATGGACGGGGAACCTATAATTCACCCCTCCACTTT; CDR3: CASSHGRGTYNSPLHF
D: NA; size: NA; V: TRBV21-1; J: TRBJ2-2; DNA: TGTGCCAGCAGCCTCACACGAAACACCGGGGAGCTGTTTTTT; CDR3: CASSLTRNTGELFF
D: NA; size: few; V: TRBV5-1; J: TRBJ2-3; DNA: TGCGCCAGCAGCGGGGGAGTAGTACCCACGAATACGCAGTATTTT; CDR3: CASSGGVVPTNTQYF
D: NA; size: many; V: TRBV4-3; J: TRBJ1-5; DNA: TGCGCCAGCAGCCAAGACGTGGGTTCGGGGCAGCCCCAGCATTTT; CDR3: CASSQDVGSGQPQHF
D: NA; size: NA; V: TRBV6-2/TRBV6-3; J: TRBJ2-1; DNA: TGTGCCAGCAGCCCATCCCCCTACAATGAGCAGTTCTTC; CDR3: CASSPSPYNEQFF
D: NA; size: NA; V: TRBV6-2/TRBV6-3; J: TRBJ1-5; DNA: TGTGCCAGCAGTTACACGACAGAACCCAATCAGCCCCAGCATTTT; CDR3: CASSYTTEPNQPQHF
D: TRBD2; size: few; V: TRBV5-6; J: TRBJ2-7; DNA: TGTGCCAGCAGTGGGACTAGCGGGGGGATCTACGAGCAGTACTTC; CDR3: CASSGTSGGIYEQYF
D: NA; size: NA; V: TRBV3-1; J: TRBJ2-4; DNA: TGTGCCAGCAGCCAAGGTCCCCTGAGAAACATTCAGTACTTC; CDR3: CASSQGPLRNIQYF
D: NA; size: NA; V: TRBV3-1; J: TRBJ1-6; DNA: TGTGCCAGCAGCCAAGATCAAGAACCCGCGACTACGAATTCACCCCTCCACTTT; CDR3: CASSQDQEPATTNSPLHF
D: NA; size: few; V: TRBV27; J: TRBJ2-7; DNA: TGTGCCAGCAGTTTTGAGGGGGAGGGAACTTACGAGCAGTACTTC; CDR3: CASSFEGEGTYEQYF